These 30 T cell receptor beta chains originate from one sample sequenced in a study of patients and donors after allogeneic stem cell transplantation. TCRdb fed the RT-PCR reads into MiXCR, producing one record per CDR3 protein. The data contain 15,000 or so distinct CDR3 sequences, 27% of them singletons. The sample was blood, either unsorted or a sorted T cell fraction (not recorded which). These receptors all come from a human donor who was either an allogeneic HSCT recipient or a stem cell or donor lymphocyte infusion donor (not recorded which). It is not recorded whose cells these are; they may come from a transplant donor.

This clonotype was counted between two and nine times. V gene TRBV28 combines with J gene TRBJ1-4; a possible D gene is TRBD1 (5 bases). Trimming left V 6 bases short and J 4 bases short, with 12 bases between. The CDR3 covers 14 residues. From germline, CDR1 is MDHEN and CDR2 SYDVKM. The CDR3 is CASSSATVNEKLFF. The CDR3 DNA follows: TGTGCCAGCAGCTCTGCGACAGTTAATGAAAAACTGTTTTTT. Looking up the rest from reference TRBV28 and TRBJ1-4 gives the full variable domain: DVKVTQSSRYLVKRTGEKVFLECVQDMDHENMFWYRQDPGLGLRLIYFSYDVKMKEKGDIPEGYSVSREKKERFSLILESASTNQTSMYLCASSSATVNEKLFFGSGTQLSVL.

This clonotype was counted ten times or more. The rearrangement joins TRBV7-2 to TRBJ1-1; 7 bases align to TRBD1. This CDR3 has 15 amino acids. Losses at the gene ends were 5 bases for V and 1 base for J; bases not matched to a gene: 7. Germline loops: CDR1 SGHTA, CDR2 FQGNSA. For the CDR3, the DNA is TGTGCCAGCAGCCCATGGGACAGTCGGAACACTGAAGCTTTCTTT. Translated: CASSPWDSRNTEAFF. Full variable domain (missing parts from reference TRBV7-2 and TRBJ1-1): GAGVSQSPSNKVTEKGKDVELRCDPISGHTALYWYRQSLGQGLEFLIYFQGNSAPDKSGLPSDRFSAERTGGSVSTLTIQRTQQEDSAVYLCASSPWDSRNTEAFFGQGTRLTVV.

The chain carries TRBV18 and TRBJ1-2; 7 bases agree with TRBD1. V shed 5 bases, J shed 2 bases, and the junction held 2 bases outside the gene matches. Germline V gene data show CDR1 as KGHSH and CDR2 as LQKENI. The CDR3 contains 13 residues. The CDR3, as DNA: TGTGCCAGCTCAGGGGGACAGAACTATGGCTACACCTTC. This gives the protein CASSGGQNYGYTF.

By share, this clonotype ranks as medium-sized. For the CDR3, the DNA is TGCGCCAGCAGCTTGTCGCCAGCTGATCAGCCCCAGCATTTT. Its translation is CASSLSPADQPQHF. The chain is built from TRBV5-1 and TRBJ1-5, with D uncertain. This CDR3 region has 14 residues. The ends were cut back, 1 base at V and 5 bases at J, with 10 bases in the middle. CDR1 SGHRS and CDR2 YFSETQ come from the germline V gene. Full variable domain (remainder filled in from reference TRBV5-1 and TRBJ1-5): KAGVTQTPRYLIKTRGQQVTLSCSPISGHRSVSWYQQTPGQGLQFLFEYFSETQRNKGNFPGRFSGRQFSNSRSEMNVSTLELGDSALYLCASSLSPADQPQHFGDGTRLSIL.

This clonotype was found many times. The gene calls are TRBV12-3 or TRBV12-4 and TRBJ1-6, with D possibly being TRBD1 (6 bases). Trimming cost V 5 bases and J 8 bases, with 13 bases left between them. The CDR3 has 14 amino acids. The CDR3 sequence: CASSPTGKHSPLHF. CDR3 DNA: TGTGCCAGCAGTCCTACAGGGAAACATTCACCCCTCCACTTT.

The J gene is TRBJ1-1, the V gene TRBV25-1; 7 bases line up with TRBD1. Germline V gives CDR1 MGHDK, CDR2 SYGVNS. Trimming at V came to 3 bases and at J to 5 bases, leaving 12 bases not matched to a gene. There are 16 residues in the CDR3. CDR3 in amino acids: CASSDSGEGAHTEAFF. CDR3 sequence (DNA): TGTGCCAGCAGTGACTCTGGGGAGGGGGCGCATACTGAAGCTTTCTTT.

This clonotype was seen ten or more times. The CDR3 protein is CASSWEGAGGYTF. The CDR3 nucleotides are TGTGCCAGCAGCTGGGAGGGGGCCGGAGGCTACACCTTC. This chain uses TRBV3-1 with TRBJ1-2; 7 positions match TRBD1. The V segment lost 5 bases and the J segment 8 bases; nucleotides outside the gene matches: 8. The CDR3 is 13 amino acids. Germline V gene sequence: CDR1 LGHDT, CDR2 YNNKEL (reference sequence).

V and J are TRBV5-1 and TRBJ2-2; D is unresolved. The V and J ends lost 1 base and 5 bases respectively, with 6 bases between them. CDR3 size: 13 residues. CDR1 is SGHRS and CDR2 is YFSETQ in the germline V gene. Here the CDR3 DNA reads TGCGCCAGCAGCTTGTATGGGACCGGGGAGCTGTTTTTT. Its translation is CASSLYGTGELFF.

The chain recombines TRBV5-5 with TRBJ2-2; 10 positions agree with TRBD1. This CDR3 contains 15 residues. V lost 5 bases to trimming and J lost 4 bases; unmatched junction nucleotides: 5. Per the germline V gene, CDR1 is SGHKS and CDR2 is YYEKEE (reference sequence). In DNA, the CDR3 is TGTGCCAGCAGACGACAGGGGGCGACCACCGGGGAGCTGTTTTTT. It is translated as CASRRQGATTGELFF.

The rearrangement uses TRBV5-1 and TRBJ1-5, with a possible D match to TRBD1 (6 bases). The V gene lost 0 bases and the J gene lost 2 bases, with 15 bases spanning the gap. CDR1 is SGHRS and CDR2 is YFSETQ in the germline V gene. The CDR3 has 17 residues. The CDR3 region has the DNA TGCGCCAGCAGCTTGGCCTTACCACAGGGCGGCAATCAGCCCCAGCATTTT. Its protein product is CASSLALPQGGNQPQHF.

This clonotype showed up just once. The chain has TRBV24-1 and TRBJ1-1; the D is unclear. The germline CDR1 and CDR2 sequences are KGHDR and SFDVKD. Trimming stripped 7 bases from V and 1 base from J, with 9 bases between. The CDR3 consists of 13 residues. CDR3 in amino acids: CATRDDWNTEAFF. The CDR3 nucleotides are TGTGCCACCAGGGATGACTGGAACACTGAAGCTTTCTTT.

The DNA of the CDR3 is TGTGCCAGCAGCAAGGGGACAGGGAACATTCAGTACTTC. Translating gives CASSKGTGNIQYF. The chain links TRBV12-3 or TRBV12-4 to TRBJ2-4; 9 bases match TRBD1. The CDR3 is 13 amino acids. Trimming took 6 bases from V and 7 from J; bases not matched to a gene: 4.

This clonotype turned up a few times. The rearrangement links TRBV29-1 to TRBJ2-7; D is unresolved. V dropped 3 bases and J dropped 7 bases, with 7 bases sitting between them. Germline assignment: CDR1 SQVTM and CDR2 ANQGSEA. The CDR3 is 10 amino acids. The CDR3 is CSVDDGEQYF. The CDR3 DNA is TGCAGCGTTGATGATGGGGAGCAGTACTTC.

The chain joins TRBV6-5 to TRBJ1-2, with D perhaps TRBD1 (5 bases). V gave up 2 bases and J gave up 5 bases, with 9 bases separating them. Germline assignment: CDR1 MNHEY and CDR2 SVGAGI. The CDR3 is 13 residues long. CDR3 region: CASSYIWGYGYTF. As DNA, the CDR3 is TGTGCCAGCAGTTACATCTGGGGGTATGGCTACACCTTC.

This chain connects TRBV29-1 to TRBJ1-5; possible D gene TRBD1, 5 bases. The CDR3 spans 15 residues. In germline, CDR1 is SQVTM, CDR2 ANQGSEA. V was cut by 4 bases and J by 1 base, with 14 bases left in between. Written as DNA, the CDR3 is TGCAGCGTTGCCCCTAGGACACGAAGCAATCAGCCCCAGCATTTT. It is translated as CSVAPRTRSNQPQHF.

V gene TRBV28 combines with J gene TRBJ2-7; D is ambiguous. Germline V gives CDR1 MDHEN, CDR2 SYDVKM. CDR3 size: 13 residues. V shed 4 bases and J shed 2 bases, with 9 bases lying between them. The CDR3 DNA reads as TGTGCCAGCAGTTCCCGGCCTACCTACGAGCAGTACTTC. Protein: CASSSRPTYEQYF.

This clonotype was observed a single time. The rearrangement uses TRBV9 and TRBJ1-4; no reliable D call. CDR1 and CDR2 from the germline V gene are SGDLS and YYNGEE. CDR3 length: 15 residues. Trimming took off 0 bases at V and 4 bases at J, with 10 bases between the two ends. The CDR3 loop reads CASSVGRRGNEKLFF. CDR3 nucleotide sequence: TGTGCCAGCAGCGTAGGAAGGCGGGGTAATGAAAAACTGTTTTTT.

This chain connects TRBV12-3 or TRBV12-4 to TRBJ1-4; D not certain. The CDR3 covers 15 residues. V was trimmed by 7 bases and J by 0 bases, leaving 12 bases between them. The CDR3: CASTRRRATNEKLFF. CDR3 in DNA: TGTGCCAGCACCCGACGGAGAGCAACTAATGAAAAACTGTTTTTT.

This clonotype has just a few counts. This chain joins TRBV2 and TRBJ1-2; a weak D match, TRBD1 (5 bases). Germline V gene lookup returns CDR1 SNHLY and CDR2 FYNNEI. Trimming took 9 bases from V and 0 from J, leaving 11 bases between them. CDR3 size: 13 residues. Here the CDR3 reads CASTGLSNYGYTF. The CDR3 DNA follows: TGTGCCAGTACGGGACTCTCTAACTATGGCTACACCTTC.

This clonotype was counted at least ten times. The J gene is TRBJ1-3, the V gene TRBV5-1; D not certain. In germline, CDR1 is SGHRS, CDR2 YFSETQ. This CDR3 has 15 amino acids. Trimming took 4 bases from V and 0 from J, leaving 11 bases between them. The CDR3 region is CASSPGPNSGNTIYF. CDR3 sequence (DNA): TGCGCCAGCAGCCCCGGACCGAACTCTGGAAACACCATATATTTT.

This clonotype has only a few counts. V and J are TRBV29-1 and TRBJ1-6; D unclear. CDR1 SQVTM and CDR2 ANQGSEA come from the germline V gene. The CDR3 consists of 13 residues. V lost 6 bases to trimming and J lost 0 bases, with 6 bases between them. CDR3 nucleotide sequence: TGCAGCGTGAAACTCTCCTATAATTCACCCCTCCACTTT. As protein: CSVKLSYNSPLHF.

V usage is TRBV27 and J usage is TRBJ2-5; D uncertain. V lost 9 bases to trimming and J lost 5 bases, with 16 bases between them. CDR1 MNHEY and CDR2 SMNVEV come from the germline V gene (reference sequence). The length of the CDR3 is 13 residues. CDR3 in amino acids: CASPDPQQETQYF. As DNA, the CDR3 is TGTGCCAGTCCCGACCCCCAGCAGGAGACCCAGTACTTC.

This clonotype showed up just a few times. The V gene is TRBV7-2, the J gene TRBJ1-2; D is ambiguous. From germline, CDR1 is SGHTA and CDR2 FQGNSA. The CDR3 has 13 residues. Trimming stripped 1 base from V and 7 bases from J, with 10 bases between. The CDR3 protein is CASSLGGSPGYTF. The CDR3, as DNA: TGTGCCAGCAGCTTAGGAGGGAGTCCTGGCTACACCTTC.

J is TRBJ1-3 and V is TRBV4-3, with D hard to call. The CDR3 is 16 residues long. Trimming took 4 bases from V and 2 from J, leaving 15 bases between them. CDR1 LGHNA and CDR2 YSLEER come from the germline V gene. The CDR3 sequence: CASSPLVWGTGNTIYF. CDR3 coding DNA: TGCGCCAGCAGCCCGTTGGTCTGGGGAACTGGAAACACCATATATTTT.

This clonotype was seen a handful of times. The genes are TRBV12-3 or TRBV12-4 and TRBJ1-5; possibly TRBD1 for D (5 bases). This CDR3 is 16 amino acids long. Between the trimmed V and J ends, which lost 5 bases and 9 bases, there was a span of 23 bases. The DNA of the CDR3 is TGTGCCAGCAGTCCCGGGACCCTTTATAGCAATGTGCCCCAGCATTTT. Residues: CASSPGTLYSNVPQHF.

In its sample, this clonotype was seen a few times. The genes are TRBV9 and TRBJ1-1; a weak D match, TRBD1 (5 bases). Germline values: CDR1 SGDLS, CDR2 YYNGEE. The V and J ends lost 6 bases and 8 bases respectively, with 23 bases between them. The CDR3 spans 15 residues. CDR3 amino acids: CASTPRGSREEEAFF. The CDR3 nucleotides are TGTGCCAGCACCCCTAGGGGCAGTCGGGAAGAGGAAGCTTTCTTT.

The V gene is TRBV25-1, the J gene TRBJ2-3, with D possibly being TRBD2 (6 bases). V was shortened by 1 base and J by 1 base, with 15 bases between the two germline ends. Germline CDR1 is MGHDK and CDR2 is SYGVNS. The CDR3 is 17 amino acids. CDR3 region: CASSEWPGEVGTDTQYF. The CDR3 nucleotides are TGTGCCAGCAGTGAATGGCCCGGGGAGGTTGGCACAGATACGCAGTATTTT.

The chain couples TRBV5-6 to TRBJ2-2; 8 nucleotides line up with TRBD1. The CDR3 contains 14 residues. Trimming cost V 6 bases and J 3 bases; bases outside gene matches: 4. The germline V gene encodes CDR1 SGHDT and CDR2 YYEEEE. In nucleotides, the CDR3 is TGTGCCAGCACCCGGACAGGGCACACCGGGGAGCTGTTTTTT. It yields the protein CASTRTGHTGELFF.

The rearrangement uses TRBV7-2 and TRBJ1-1; D is unresolved. This CDR3 comprises 14 residues. Trimming left V 5 bases short and J 2 bases short, with 12 bases between. Germline-derived CDR1 and CDR2 are SGHTA and FQGNSA. The CDR3 reads CASSLSTANTEAFF. Written as DNA, the CDR3 is TGTGCCAGCAGCCTTTCGACCGCCAACACTGAAGCTTTCTTT.

V gene TRBV12-3 or TRBV12-4 combines with J gene TRBJ1-2; possible D gene TRBD1, 5 bases. The CDR3 sequence is 13 residues long. Trimming took off 7 bases at V and 4 bases at J, with 13 bases between the two ends. CDR3 DNA sequence: TGTGCCAGCACCGCAGGGATTTCCTATGGCTACACCTTC. Translation: CASTAGISYGYTF.